The clone carrying this TCR beta chain was seen repeatedly, ten times or more. The antigen remains undetermined. One base away lies a much larger clone, so this may be a sequencing read error. This sample is drawn from a study of metastatic and nonmetastatic thyroid tumors. Study-level background: Malignant thyroid and benign thyroid patients provided blood and tumor or nodule tissue whose repertoires were compared. Whole-study results and caveats: The reported finding was significantly higher TCR beta diversity in malignant thyroid tumors relative to benign nodules, in blood and tumor.

CDR3 length: 14 amino acids. V was pared by 7 bases and J by 6 bases, with 7 bases of the junction left unmatched. Germline assignment: CDR1 MRHNA and CDR2 SNTAGT. Nobody among the patients had been given any treatment before thyroid surgery. In the authors' methods: Using the CDR3 differences seen across clinicopathological groups, the authors built a distant-metastasis classifier for papillary thyroid cancer, which was meant to discriminate distant-metastatic patients. TCRdb re-analyzed the PCR reads through MiXCR. The V and J calls follow TCRdb's processing rather than the paper's. The repertoire consists of around 35,000 clones, with around 15% occurring once and the leading ten covering about 3.4%.

The sequenced sample was blood. This receptor was obtained from a female donor with papillary thyroid cancer or a benign thyroid nodule (not recorded which). Some clones in this sample may be carry-over from other donors' samples. The rearrangement joins TRBV6-4 to TRBJ2-1, with 9 bases matching TRBD2. The CDR3 DNA follows: TGTGCCAGCAAAGCAGCGGGAGGTAGCAATGAGCAGTTCTTC. Translation: CASKAAGGSNEQFF.